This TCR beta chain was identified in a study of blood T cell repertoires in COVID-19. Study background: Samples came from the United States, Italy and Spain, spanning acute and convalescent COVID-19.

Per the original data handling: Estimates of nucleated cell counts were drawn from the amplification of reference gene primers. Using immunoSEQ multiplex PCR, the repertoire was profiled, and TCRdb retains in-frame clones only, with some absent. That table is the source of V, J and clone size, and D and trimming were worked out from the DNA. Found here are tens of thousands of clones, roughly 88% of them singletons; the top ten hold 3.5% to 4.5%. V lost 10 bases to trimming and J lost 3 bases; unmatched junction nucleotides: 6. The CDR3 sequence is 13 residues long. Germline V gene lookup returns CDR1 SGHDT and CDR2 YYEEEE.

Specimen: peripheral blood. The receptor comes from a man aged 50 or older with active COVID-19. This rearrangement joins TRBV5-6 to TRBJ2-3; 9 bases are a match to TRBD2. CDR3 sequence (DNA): TGTGCCGCAGGGCTAGCGGGGACAGATACGCAGTATTTT. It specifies CAAGLAGTDTQYF.